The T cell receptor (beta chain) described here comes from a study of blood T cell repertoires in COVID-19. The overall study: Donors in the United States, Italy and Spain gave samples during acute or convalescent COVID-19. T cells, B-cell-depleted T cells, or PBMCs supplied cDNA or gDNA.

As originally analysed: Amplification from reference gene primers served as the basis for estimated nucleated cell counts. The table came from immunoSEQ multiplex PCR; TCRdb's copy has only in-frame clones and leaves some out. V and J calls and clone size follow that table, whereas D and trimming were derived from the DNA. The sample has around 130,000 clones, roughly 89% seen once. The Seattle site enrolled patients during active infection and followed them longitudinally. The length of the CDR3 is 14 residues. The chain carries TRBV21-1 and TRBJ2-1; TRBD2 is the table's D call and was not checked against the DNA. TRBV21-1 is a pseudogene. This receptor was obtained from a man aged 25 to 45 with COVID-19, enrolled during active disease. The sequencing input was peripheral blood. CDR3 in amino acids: CASSLILAGNEQFF. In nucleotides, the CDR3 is TGTGCCAGCAGCCTGATACTAGCGGGAAATGAGCAGTTCTTC.